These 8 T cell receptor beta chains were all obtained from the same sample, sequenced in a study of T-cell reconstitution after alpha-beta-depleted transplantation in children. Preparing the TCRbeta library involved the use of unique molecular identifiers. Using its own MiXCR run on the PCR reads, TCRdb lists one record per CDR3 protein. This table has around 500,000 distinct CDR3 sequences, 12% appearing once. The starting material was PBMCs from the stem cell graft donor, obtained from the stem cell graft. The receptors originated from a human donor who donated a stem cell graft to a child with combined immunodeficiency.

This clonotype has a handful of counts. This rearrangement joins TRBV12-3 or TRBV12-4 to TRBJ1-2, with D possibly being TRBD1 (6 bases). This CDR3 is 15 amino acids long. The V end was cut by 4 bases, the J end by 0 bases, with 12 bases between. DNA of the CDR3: TGTGCCAGCAGTTACCAGACAGGAGCTAACTATGGCTACACCTTC. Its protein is CASSYQTGANYGYTF.

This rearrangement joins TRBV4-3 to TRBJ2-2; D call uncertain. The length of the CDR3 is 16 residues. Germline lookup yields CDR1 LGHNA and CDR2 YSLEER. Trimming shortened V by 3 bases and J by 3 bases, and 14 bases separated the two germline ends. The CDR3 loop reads CASSQRQLPHTGELFF. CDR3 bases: TGCGCCAGCAGCCAGCGGCAACTCCCTCACACCGGGGAGCTGTTTTTT.

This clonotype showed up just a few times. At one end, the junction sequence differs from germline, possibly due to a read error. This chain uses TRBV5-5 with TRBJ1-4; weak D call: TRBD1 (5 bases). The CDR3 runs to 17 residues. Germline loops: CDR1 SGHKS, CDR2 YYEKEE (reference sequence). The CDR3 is CASSLGQAPGRNEKLFF. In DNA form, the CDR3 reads TGTGCCAGCAGTTTGGGGCAGGCCCCGGGGCGTAATGAAAAACTGTTTTTT.

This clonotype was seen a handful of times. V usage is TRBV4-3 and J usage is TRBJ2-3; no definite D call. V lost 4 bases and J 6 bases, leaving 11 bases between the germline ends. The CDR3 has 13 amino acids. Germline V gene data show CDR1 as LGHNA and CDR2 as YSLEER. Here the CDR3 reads CASSPALTDTQYF. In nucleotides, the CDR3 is TGCGCCAGCAGCCCGGCCCTCACGGATACGCAGTATTTT.

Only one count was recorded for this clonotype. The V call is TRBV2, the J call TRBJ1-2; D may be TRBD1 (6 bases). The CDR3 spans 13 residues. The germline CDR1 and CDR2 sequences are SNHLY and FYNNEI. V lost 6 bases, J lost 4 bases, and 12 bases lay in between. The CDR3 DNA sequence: TGTGCCAGCAGGGGACAAGCGGTCTATGGCTACACCTTC. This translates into CASRGQAVYGYTF.

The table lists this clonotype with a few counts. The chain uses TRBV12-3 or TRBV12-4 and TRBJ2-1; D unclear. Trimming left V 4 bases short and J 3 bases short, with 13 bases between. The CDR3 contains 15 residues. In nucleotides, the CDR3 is TGTGCCAGCAGTTGGGCCCCGGATTTCTACAATGAGCAGTTCTTC. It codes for CASSWAPDFYNEQFF.

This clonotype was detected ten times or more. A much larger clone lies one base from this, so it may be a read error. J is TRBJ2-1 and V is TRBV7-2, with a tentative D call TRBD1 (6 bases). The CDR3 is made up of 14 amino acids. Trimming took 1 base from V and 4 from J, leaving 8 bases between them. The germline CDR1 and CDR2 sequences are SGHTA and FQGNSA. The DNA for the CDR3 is TGTGCCAGCAGCTTAGGGACAGAGTACAATGAGCAGTTCTTC. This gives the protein CASSLGTEYNEQFF.

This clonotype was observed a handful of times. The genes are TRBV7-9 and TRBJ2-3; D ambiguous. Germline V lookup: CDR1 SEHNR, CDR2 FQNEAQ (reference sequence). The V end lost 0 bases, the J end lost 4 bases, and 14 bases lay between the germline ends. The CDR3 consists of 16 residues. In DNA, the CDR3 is TGTGCCAGCAGCTTAGCGGCCTCCGCCGGCGCAGATACGCAGTATTTT. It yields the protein CASSLAASAGADTQYF.